Listed below are T cell receptor beta chains from one sample, sequenced in a study of lymphopenia after photon versus proton radiotherapy. Libraries were prepared by immunoSEQ multiplex PCR; TCRdb keeps only in-frame clonotypes and omits some of them. Of approximately 6,000 clones detected, approximately 90% appear once; the ten largest clones hold around 10%. The source material was peripheral blood, sampled from a patient treated with photon-based radiotherapy. Receptor source: a man in his 60s with cholangiocarcinoma. Both conserved end residues are part of each CDR3. The D gene is left open where the match is weak.

-,14,TRBJ1-1,TRBV7-9,CASRSETPNTEAFF
-,15,TRBJ2-1,TRBV7-3,CASSLEGGAYNEQFF
-,13,TRBJ2-7,TRBV27,CASSFTPPHEQYF
-,16,TRBJ1-1,TRBV14,CASSQDYGAGYTEAFF
-,19,TRBJ2-2,TRBV7-3,CASSLNPQSRGLNTGELFF
-,15,TRBJ2-2,TRBV11-2,CASSLEGTNTGELFF
-,17,TRBJ1-2,TRBV28,CASSFWAGKTREYGYTF
-,16,TRBJ2-7,TRBV19,CASSPRRDQVEYEQYF
-,11,TRBJ2-7,TRBV10-3,CAISDLGGQYF
TRBD1,17,TRBJ2-7,TRBV5-1,CASSLAWWSRGTVEQYF
TRBD1,16,TRBJ2-2,TRBV28,CASSFPGGSNTGELFF
-,13,TRBJ2-7,TRBV5-4,CASSGSPLYEQYF
TRBD1,14,TRBJ2-7,TRBV7-9,CASSLAGQVYEQYF
-,11,TRBJ1-2,TRBV6-6,CATTAVKGYTF
TRBD2,16,TRBJ2-1,TRBV13,CASSPRVAGVNNEQFF
-,14,TRBJ2-6,TRBV19,CASNANSGANVLTF
TRBD1,18,TRBJ2-4,TRBV14,CASSQGGGQGEAKNIQYF
-,15,TRBJ1-4,TRBV28,CASQGMGATNEKLFF
-,14,TRBJ2-7,TRBV19,CASSILDGPYEQYF
-,13,TRBJ1-5,TRBV7-2,CASSFGENQPQHF
TRBD2,14,TRBJ2-1,TRBV10-2,CASSKGTSGNEQFF
-,13,TRBJ2-7,TRBV6-5,CASRPTGEREQYF
-,14,TRBJ1-2,TRBV10-3,CAISESQGNYGYTF
TRBD1,14,TRBJ1-1,TRBV6-5,CASSYHRGNTEAFF
-,15,TRBJ2-3,TRBV5-6,CASSFPKEITDTQYF
TRBD2,16,TRBJ2-3,TRBV7-9,CASSLLPSGVTDTQYF
-,18,TRBJ1-5,TRBV5-8,CASSFVTGPLGFYQPQHF
-,14,TRBJ2-7,TRBV7-3,CASSPDSTYYEQYF
-,14,TRBJ1-1,TRBV7-9,CASSPGGEITEAFF
-,14,TRBJ2-2,TRBV9,CASSVGADTGELFF
TRBD1,13,TRBJ1-1,TRBV18,CASSLHQGGEAFF